This is a list of T cell receptor beta chains from one sample in a study of blood T cell repertoires in COVID-19. TCRdb's table, derived via immunoSEQ multiplex PCR, lists solely in-frame clones and lacks some. The sample records more than 45,000 clones, more than 75% being singletons. Sequences were obtained from peripheral blood. All receptors come from a human donor with active COVID-19. The donor label of this sample is uncertain. Each CDR3 is given with its conserved first and last residue. The D gene is left open where the match is weak. Some rows have no size entry. The others give once, few or many, or a class for an expanded clone.

clone_size: .
v_call: TRBV6-2/TRBV6-3
j_call: TRBJ2-1
d_call: .
cdr3_aa: CASSQTGFNNEQFF
cdr3_nt: TGTGCCAGCAGTCAGACAGGATTCAACAATGAGCAGTTCTTC

clone_size: once
v_call: TRBV2
j_call: TRBJ1-1
d_call: .
cdr3_aa: CASSVRAGYTEAFF
cdr3_nt: TGTGCCAGCAGTGTCCGCGCAGGGTACACTGAAGCTTTCTTT

clone_size: .
v_call: TRBV18
j_call: TRBJ1-1
d_call: .
cdr3_aa: CASSPSGGPNTEAFF
cdr3_nt: TGTGCCAGCTCACCATCCGGGGGGCCTAACACTGAAGCTTTCTTT

clone_size: once
v_call: TRBV7-9
j_call: TRBJ2-6
d_call: TRBD2
cdr3_aa: CASTDRLAGSSGANVLTF
cdr3_nt: TGTGCCAGCACCGACAGACTAGCGGGGAGCTCTGGGGCCAACGTCCTGACTTTC

clone_size: once
v_call: TRBV13
j_call: TRBJ2-2
d_call: TRBD2
cdr3_aa: CASSTATSGGYNTGELFF
cdr3_nt: TGTGCCAGCAGCACCGCGACTAGCGGGGGATATAACACCGGGGAGCTGTTTTTT

clone_size: .
v_call: TRBV4-2
j_call: TRBJ1-1
d_call: .
cdr3_aa: CASSQDSRGTEAFF
cdr3_nt: TGTGCCAGCAGCCAAGATTCAAGGGGAACTGAAGCTTTCTTT

clone_size: .
v_call: TRBV5-4
j_call: TRBJ2-5
d_call: TRBD1
cdr3_aa: CASSFRQGAETQYF
cdr3_nt: TGTGCCAGCAGCTTTAGACAGGGGGCGGAGACCCAGTACTTC

clone_size: .
v_call: TRBV4-1
j_call: TRBJ2-3
d_call: .
cdr3_aa: CASSQEGVASDTQYF
cdr3_nt: TGCGCCAGCAGCCAAGAGGGAGTAGCCTCGGATACGCAGTATTTT

clone_size: .
v_call: TRBV9
j_call: TRBJ2-5
d_call: TRBD1
cdr3_aa: CASSAGQKETQYF
cdr3_nt: TGTGCCAGCAGCGCGGGACAGAAAGAGACCCAGTACTTC

clone_size: .
v_call: TRBV3-1/TRBV3-2
j_call: TRBJ2-7
d_call: .
cdr3_aa: CASSPGTSAYEQYF
cdr3_nt: TGTGCCAGCAGCCCTGGGACTTCCGCCTACGAGCAGTACTTC

clone_size: .
v_call: TRBV3-1/TRBV3-2
j_call: TRBJ2-5
d_call: .
cdr3_aa: CASSQIVETQYF
cdr3_nt: TGTGCCAGCAGCCAAATCGTAGAGACCCAGTACTTC

clone_size: .
v_call: TRBV6-1
j_call: TRBJ2-3
d_call: TRBD2
cdr3_aa: CASSVTSGGIADTQYF
cdr3_nt: TGTGCCAGCAGTGTGACTAGCGGGGGGATCGCAGATACGCAGTATTTT

clone_size: once
v_call: TRBV9
j_call: TRBJ1-1
d_call: .
cdr3_aa: CASSVAADSRVNTEAFF
cdr3_nt: TGTGCCAGCAGCGTAGCTGCAGACAGCAGAGTGAACACTGAAGCTTTCTTT

clone_size: .
v_call: TRBV19
j_call: TRBJ2-7
d_call: .
cdr3_aa: CASSIGGGFYEQYF
cdr3_nt: TGTGCCAGTAGTATAGGTGGAGGGTTCTACGAGCAGTACTTC

clone_size: .
v_call: TRBV9
j_call: TRBJ1-2
d_call: TRBD1
cdr3_aa: CASSDRGNYGYTF
cdr3_nt: TGTGCCAGCAGTGACAGGGGGAACTATGGCTACACCTTC

clone_size: .
v_call: TRBV27
j_call: TRBJ1-1
d_call: .
cdr3_aa: CASSPQVGTEAFF
cdr3_nt: TGTGCCAGCAGTCCGCAGGTTGGAACTGAAGCTTTCTTT

clone_size: .
v_call: TRBV18
j_call: TRBJ1-6
d_call: .
cdr3_aa: CASSSGTTSSPLHF
cdr3_nt: TGTGCCAGCTCATCCGGGACTACAAGCTCACCCCTCCACTTT

clone_size: few
v_call: TRBV6-4
j_call: TRBJ2-6
d_call: TRBD2
cdr3_aa: CASSKSGEASGANVLTF
cdr3_nt: TGTGCCAGTTCAAAAAGCGGGGAGGCCTCTGGGGCCAACGTCCTGACTTTC

clone_size: .
v_call: TRBV7-2
j_call: TRBJ1-1
d_call: TRBD1
cdr3_aa: CASSSGTGSMEAFF
cdr3_nt: TGTGCCAGCAGCTCCGGGACAGGTAGCATGGAAGCTTTCTTT

clone_size: .
v_call: TRBV7-2
j_call: TRBJ2-6
d_call: .
cdr3_aa: CASTKQGTPGANVLTF
cdr3_nt: TGTGCCAGCACAAAACAGGGAACCCCTGGGGCCAACGTCCTGACTTTC

clone_size: .
v_call: TRBV9
j_call: TRBJ2-2
d_call: TRBD2
cdr3_aa: CASSVKNSGGYRNTGELFF
cdr3_nt: TGTGCCAGCAGCGTAAAAAATAGCGGGGGGTATAGGAACACCGGGGAGCTGTTTTTT

clone_size: .
v_call: TRBV27
j_call: TRBJ1-2
d_call: .
cdr3_aa: CASSFSRARGLGGYTF
cdr3_nt: TGTGCCAGCAGTTTTTCGAGGGCCAGGGGCTTGGGTGGCTACACCTTC

clone_size: .
v_call: TRBV2
j_call: TRBJ2-2
d_call: TRBD1
cdr3_aa: CASYDRDISTGELFF
cdr3_nt: TGTGCCAGCTATGACAGGGATATCTCGACCGGGGAGCTGTTTTTT

clone_size: .
v_call: TRBV4-2
j_call: TRBJ2-2
d_call: TRBD1
cdr3_aa: CASSHSGTENTGELFF
cdr3_nt: TGTGCCAGCAGCCATTCTGGGACAGAGAACACCGGGGAGCTGTTTTTT

clone_size: .
v_call: TRBV9
j_call: TRBJ1-5
d_call: .
cdr3_aa: CASSVGGDSNQPQHF
cdr3_nt: TGTGCCAGCAGCGTAGGGGGGGATAGCAATCAGCCCCAGCATTTT

clone_size: .
v_call: TRBV9
j_call: TRBJ1-2
d_call: .
cdr3_aa: CASSDPGAGGYTF
cdr3_nt: TGTGCCAGCAGCGATCCAGGGGCTGGAGGCTACACCTTC

clone_size: .
v_call: TRBV2
j_call: TRBJ2-1
d_call: TRBD2
cdr3_aa: CASSGAGAPSGEQFF
cdr3_nt: TGTGCCAGCAGTGGAGCGGGGGCCCCCTCGGGTGAGCAGTTCTTC

clone_size: .
v_call: TRBV27
j_call: TRBJ2-3
d_call: .
cdr3_aa: CASSLYSRSTDTQYF
cdr3_nt: TGTGCCAGCAGTTTATACTCACGGAGCACAGATACGCAGTATTTT

clone_size: once
v_call: TRBV24-1
j_call: TRBJ2-1
d_call: .
cdr3_aa: CATSDPQGSSYNEQFF
cdr3_nt: TGTGCCACCAGTGATCCCCAGGGAAGCTCCTACAATGAGCAGTTCTTC

clone_size: .
v_call: TRBV18
j_call: TRBJ1-1
d_call: TRBD1
cdr3_aa: CASSPLGTGGATEAFF
cdr3_nt: TGTGCCAGCTCACCTCTCGGGACAGGGGGCGCGACTGAAGCTTTCTTT

clone_size: .
v_call: TRBV6-5
j_call: TRBJ1-6
d_call: .
cdr3_aa: CASSHNSGDNSPLHF
cdr3_nt: TGTGCCAGCAGCCATAACTCAGGGGATAATTCACCCCTCCACTTT

clone_size: .
v_call: TRBV5-6
j_call: TRBJ2-3
d_call: TRBD2
cdr3_aa: CASSLGGLSMGTDTQYF
cdr3_nt: TGTGCCAGCAGCCTGGGAGGGCTCTCGATGGGGACAGATACGCAGTATTTT

clone_size: .
v_call: TRBV24-1
j_call: TRBJ2-3
d_call: TRBD2
cdr3_aa: CATSDGGLAGVTDTQYF
cdr3_nt: TGTGCCACCAGTGATGGGGGACTAGCGGGGGTCACAGATACGCAGTATTTT

clone_size: few
v_call: TRBV5-1
j_call: TRBJ1-3
d_call: .
cdr3_aa: CASGQNSGNTIYF
cdr3_nt: TGCGCCAGCGGACAGAACTCTGGAAACACCATATATTTT